Sequencing of this T cell receptor (beta chain) was carried out in a study of T cell repertoires in cytomegalovirus infection. For the study at large: Well-studied HLA-B-restricted epitopes and recently identified HLA-C-restricted epitopes of CMV were both used in the study. In public TCR beta signatures, there were indications of both CMV infection and matching HLA type.

Via MiXCR, TCRdb re-called the reads, giving one row per CDR3 protein. This table holds approximately 120,000 distinct CDR3 sequences, about 32% found once. Germline lookup yields CDR1 SGHTA and CDR2 FQGNSA. The CDR3 totals 19 residues. The V gene end was trimmed by 4 bases and the J gene end by 1 base; junction bases not matched to a gene: 10. This clonotype occurred a few times. Its specificity is unknown. Points from the study as a whole: In two of eight donors, the top clonotype was HLA-C-restricted CMV-specific. Carriers of CMV and the relevant HLA type were discriminated by public TCR beta frequency.

The chain employs TRBV7-2 and TRBJ2-2, with 12 bases that match TRBD2. Material: CD8+ T cells from cultured PBMCs, obtained from culture after CMV antigen stimulation. The sequence came from a human donor in good health (CMV status not recorded). Some clones in this sample may be carry-over from other donors' samples. For the CDR3, the DNA is TGTGCCAGCAGCTCGTCACTAGCGGGGGGATTATTGAACACCGGGGAGCTGTTTTTT. It yields the protein CASSSSLAGGLLNTGELFF.